The T cell receptor (beta chain) under discussion was sequenced for a study of blood T cell repertoires in COVID-19. Study overall: COVID-19 samples collected from the United States, Italy and Spain covered acute and convalescent phases.

Among Cohort 3 donors, those recovered had two negative PCRs, clearance, or symptom resolution. The repertoire was sequenced with immunoSEQ multiplex PCR; TCRdb's copy has only in-frame clones and lacks some. The sample records fewer than 250,000 clones, 65% to 85% being singletons. The CDR3 is made up of 15 amino acids. The V gene end was trimmed by 10 bases and the J gene end by 5 bases; junction bases not matched to a gene: 7. CDR1 is SEHNR, CDR2 FQNEAQ, per germline (reference sequence). The chain has TRBV7-9 and TRBJ2-4; 14 nucleotides line up with TRBD2. This receptor was obtained from a woman in her thirties who had recovered from COVID-19. The specimen was PBMCs or T cells enriched from blood (not recorded which). The CDR3 DNA is TGTGCCATAGGACTAGCGGGGGGAAGGGAAAACATTCAGTACTTC. Protein: CAIGLAGGRENIQYF.